This T cell receptor beta chain was documented in a study of shared clonotypes between healthy human individuals. Study findings and constraints: Non-shared clonotypes were found to have lower generation probabilities than the clonotypes that were shared by all four of the sorted-subset donors. Naive CD4 clonotypes overlapped across a few donors at approximately 5.5%. Across subsets, estimated richness was generally greater for naive than for memory populations.

For this clone: What it binds is not known. Other DNA sequences in the same sample also yield this CDR3.

This CDR3 is built from 14 residues. Germline CDR1 SGDLS, CDR2 YYNGEE. V lost 0 bases and J lost 0, with 4 bases in between. Measured with immunoSEQ multiplex PCR; TCRdb has only the in-frame clones, and not every one. This table holds a few million clones, roughly 92% found once. This TCR was recovered from a man younger than 35 in good health. Some clones in this sample may be carry-over from other donors' samples. The chain carries TRBV9 and TRBJ2-1, with D uncertain. Material: naive CD4+ T cells from PBMCs. Documented subset: CD45RA+ positively selected. The CDR3 loop reads CASSVAASYNEQFF. In DNA, the CDR3 is TGTGCCAGCAGCGTAGCCGCCTCCTACAATGAGCAGTTCTTC.